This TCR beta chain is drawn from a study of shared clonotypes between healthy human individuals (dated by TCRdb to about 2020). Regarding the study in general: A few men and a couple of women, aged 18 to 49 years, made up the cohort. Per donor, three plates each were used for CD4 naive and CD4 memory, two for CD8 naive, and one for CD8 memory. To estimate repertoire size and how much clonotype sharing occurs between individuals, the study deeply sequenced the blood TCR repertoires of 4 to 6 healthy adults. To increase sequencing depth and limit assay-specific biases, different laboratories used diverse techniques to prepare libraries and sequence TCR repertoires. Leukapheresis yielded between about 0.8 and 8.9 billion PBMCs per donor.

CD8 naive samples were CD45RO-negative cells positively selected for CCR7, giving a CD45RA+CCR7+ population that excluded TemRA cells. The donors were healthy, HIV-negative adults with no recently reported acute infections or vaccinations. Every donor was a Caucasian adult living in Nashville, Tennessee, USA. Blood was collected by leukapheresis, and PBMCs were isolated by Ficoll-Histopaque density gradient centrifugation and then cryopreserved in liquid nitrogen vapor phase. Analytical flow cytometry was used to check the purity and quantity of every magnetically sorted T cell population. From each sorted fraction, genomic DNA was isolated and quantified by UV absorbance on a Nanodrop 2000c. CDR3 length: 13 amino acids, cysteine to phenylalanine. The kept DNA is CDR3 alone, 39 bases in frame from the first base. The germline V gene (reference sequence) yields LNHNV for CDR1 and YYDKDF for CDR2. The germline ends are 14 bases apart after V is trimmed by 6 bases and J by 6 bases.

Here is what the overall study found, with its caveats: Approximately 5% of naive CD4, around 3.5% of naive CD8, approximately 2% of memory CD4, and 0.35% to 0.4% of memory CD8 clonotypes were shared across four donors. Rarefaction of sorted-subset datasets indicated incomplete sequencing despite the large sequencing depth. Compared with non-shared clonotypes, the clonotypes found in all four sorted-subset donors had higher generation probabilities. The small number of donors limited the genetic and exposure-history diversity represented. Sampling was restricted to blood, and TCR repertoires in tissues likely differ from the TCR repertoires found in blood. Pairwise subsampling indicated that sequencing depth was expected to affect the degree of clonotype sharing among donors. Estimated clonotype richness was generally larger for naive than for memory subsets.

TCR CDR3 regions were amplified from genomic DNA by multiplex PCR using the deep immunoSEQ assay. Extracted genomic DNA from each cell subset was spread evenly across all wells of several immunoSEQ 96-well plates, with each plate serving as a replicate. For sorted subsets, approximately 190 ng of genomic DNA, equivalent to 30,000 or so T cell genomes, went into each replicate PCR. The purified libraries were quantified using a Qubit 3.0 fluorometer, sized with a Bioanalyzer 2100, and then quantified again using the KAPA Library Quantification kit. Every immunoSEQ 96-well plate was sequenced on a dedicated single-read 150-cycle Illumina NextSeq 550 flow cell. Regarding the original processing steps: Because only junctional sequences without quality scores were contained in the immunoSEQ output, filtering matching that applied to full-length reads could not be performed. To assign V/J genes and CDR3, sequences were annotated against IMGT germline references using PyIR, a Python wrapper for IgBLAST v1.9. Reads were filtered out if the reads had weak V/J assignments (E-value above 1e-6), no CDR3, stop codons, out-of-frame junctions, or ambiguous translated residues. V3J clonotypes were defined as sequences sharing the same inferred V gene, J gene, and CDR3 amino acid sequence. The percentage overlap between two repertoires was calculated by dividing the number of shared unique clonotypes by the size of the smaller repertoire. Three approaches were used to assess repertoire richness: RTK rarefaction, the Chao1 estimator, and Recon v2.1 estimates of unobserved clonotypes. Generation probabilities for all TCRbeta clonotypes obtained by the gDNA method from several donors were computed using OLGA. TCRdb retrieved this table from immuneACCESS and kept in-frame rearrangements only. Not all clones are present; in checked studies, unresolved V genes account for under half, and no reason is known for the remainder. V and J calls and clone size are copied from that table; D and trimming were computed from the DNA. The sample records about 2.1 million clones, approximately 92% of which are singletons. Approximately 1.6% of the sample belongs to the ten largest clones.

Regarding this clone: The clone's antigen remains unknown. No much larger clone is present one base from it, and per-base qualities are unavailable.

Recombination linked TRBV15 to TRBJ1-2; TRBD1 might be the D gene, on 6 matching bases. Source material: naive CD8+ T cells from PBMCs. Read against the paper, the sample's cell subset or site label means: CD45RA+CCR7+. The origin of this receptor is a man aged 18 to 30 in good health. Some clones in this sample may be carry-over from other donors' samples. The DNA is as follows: TGTGCCACCAGACCCGTAGGGGGGGATGGCTACACCTTC. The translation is CATRPVGGDGYTF. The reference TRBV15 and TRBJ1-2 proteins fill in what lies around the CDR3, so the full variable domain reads DAMVIQNPRYQVTQFGKPVTLSCSQTLNHNVMYWYQQKSSQAPKLLFHYYDKDFNNEADTPDNFQSRRPNTSFCFLDIRSPGLGDTAMYLCATRPVGGDGYTFGSGTRLTVV.